This T cell receptor beta chain was observed in a study of shared clonotypes between healthy human individuals. Concerning this clone: Its specificity is unknown. The same CDR3 is also encoded by other DNA sequences in this sample.

Per the germline V gene, CDR1 is SQVTM and CDR2 is ANQGSEA. This CDR3 is built from 11 residues. V shed 4 bases and J shed 2 bases, with 5 bases lying between them. Researchers ran the assay at a deep level. In the original processing: Sequence data from immunoSEQ were junction-only and lacked quality scores; consequently, filtering differed. Measured with immunoSEQ multiplex PCR; TCRdb has only the in-frame clones, and not every one. V, J and clone size reflect that table, while D and trimming were determined from the DNA. The sample has about 2 million clones, about 94% seen once. The study, taken as a whole, reports: Clonotypes shared by all four donors outscored non-shared clonotypes in generation probability.

Positive CCR7 selection of CD45RO-negative cells yielded the naive CD8 cells, and terminally differentiated effector memory CD45RA+ cells were excluded. Every contributor of samples was a Caucasian grown-up residing in Nashville, Tennessee. This clonotype originated in a man younger than 35 in good health. The rearrangement links TRBV29-1 to TRBJ1-2; D remains ambiguous. Source material: naive CD8+ T cells sorted from blood. The CDR3 DNA reads TGCAGCGTTGTCGTAAACTATGGCTACACCTTC. Translated, it gives CSVVVNYGYTF.